Included here is one T cell receptor beta chain sequence, with context. Its antigen is currently not known. A much more abundant neighbour one base away suggests this may be a read error. The CDR3 carries no conserved terminal phenylalanine or tryptophan, so it likely arises from a read error. This record belongs to a study of T-cell reconstitution after alpha-beta-depleted transplantation in children listed by TCRdb under 2016. Broadly, across the study: The study quantitatively tracked T-cell immune reconstitution after TCRalphabeta/CD19-depleted allogeneic hematopoietic cell transplantation in children using TCR repertoire profiling.

General findings and caveats noted by the study authors: Over the following months the frequencies of hyperexpanded clones went down, and after one year T-cell counts and TCRbeta diversity were mostly credited to newly produced T cells. In some patients, the high TCRbeta diversity seen at day 60 was put down to recipient T cells and intrathymic progenitors that had survived conditioning. The apparently early alphabetaT-cell count recovery about two months after transplant was reportedly dependent on only several hundred rapidly expanded clones derived from non-depleted graft cells.

The CDR3 sequence runs 13 residues, both termini included. Just the 39-base CDR3 DNA is kept, in frame starting at base 1. Relative to germline, V is 2 bases shorter and J is 6 bases shorter, with 10 bases between their ends. CDR1 and CDR2 (SNHLY, FYNNEI) derive from the germline V gene. According to the study, the label for this sample's treatment or condition signals: allogeneic hematopoietic cell transplantation with graft depleted of TCRalphabeta T cells and CD19 B cells. TCRalphabeta/CD19-depleted allogeneic hematopoietic cell grafts were given to the transplant recipients, all of whom were children. The library relied on PCR. Sequencing relied on an Illumina HiSeq 2500. Molecular barcoding was employed in the preparation of TCR libraries, with unique molecular identifiers being used to normalize TCRbeta repertoire quantification. TCRdb took the public reads, trimmed them with fastp at Q25, ran MiXCR for clone calling and kept in-frame beta chains. Each entry is one CDR3 protein sequence, shown with its most common DNA and genes. This sample lists 200,000 or so distinct CDR3 sequences; roughly 6.5% were detected once. Jointly, the top ten make up roughly 4.7% of the sample.

This clonotype was obtained from a girl under three years old with combined immunodeficiency, due to receive a stem cell transplant. The chain joins TRBV2 to TRBJ1-1; a tentative D match to TRBD1 spans 5 bases. The sample in question was PBMCs, obtained before TCRalphabeta/CD19-depleted stem cell transplant. The CDR3 region: CASSEFIGAEAFY. The bases are TGTGCCAGCAGTGAATTTATAGGGGCTGAAGCTTTCTAT.